This T cell receptor beta chain was observed in a study of CD8 T cells in ankylosing spondylitis. One entry per CDR3 protein results from TCRdb running MiXCR on the 5' RACE reads. This sample has under 35,000 distinct CDR3 sequences, with roughly 7.2% found just once. This clonotype was counted at least ten times. Germline lookup yields CDR1 GTSNPN and CDR2 SVGIG (reference sequence). The V and J ends lost 1 base and 3 bases respectively, with 6 bases between them. CDR3 length: 12 amino acids. Specimen: blood, either unsorted or a sorted T cell fraction (not recorded which). The clonotype was recovered from a male donor with ankylosing spondylitis or in good health (not recorded which). The gene calls are TRBV30 and TRBJ1-2; D is unresolved. The CDR3 region has the DNA TGTGCCTGGAGTGACGGGGACTATGGCTACACCTTC. Amino acid sequence: CAWSDGDYGYTF.